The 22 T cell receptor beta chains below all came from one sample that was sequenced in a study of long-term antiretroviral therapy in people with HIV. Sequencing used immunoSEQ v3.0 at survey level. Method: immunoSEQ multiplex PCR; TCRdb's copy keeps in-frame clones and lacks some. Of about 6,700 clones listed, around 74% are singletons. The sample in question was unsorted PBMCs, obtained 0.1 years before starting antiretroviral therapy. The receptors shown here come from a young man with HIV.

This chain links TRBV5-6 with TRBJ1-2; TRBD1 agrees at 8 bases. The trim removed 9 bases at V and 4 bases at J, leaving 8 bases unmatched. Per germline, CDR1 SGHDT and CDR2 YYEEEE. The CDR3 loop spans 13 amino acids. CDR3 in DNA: TGTGCCACATTCGGACAGGGCCTCTATGGCTACACCTTC. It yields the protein CATFGQGLYGYTF. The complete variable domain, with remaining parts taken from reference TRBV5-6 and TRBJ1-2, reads DAGVTQSPTHLIKTRGQQVTLRCSPKSGHDTVSWYQQALGQGPQFIFQYYEEEERQRGNFPDRFSGHQFPNYSSELNVNALLLGDSALYLCATFGQGLYGYTFGSGTRLTVV.

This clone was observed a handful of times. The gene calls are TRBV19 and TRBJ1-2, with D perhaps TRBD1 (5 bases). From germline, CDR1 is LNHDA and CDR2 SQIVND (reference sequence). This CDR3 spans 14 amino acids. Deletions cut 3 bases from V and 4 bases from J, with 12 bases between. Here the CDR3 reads CASSITPGFYGYTF. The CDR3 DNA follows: TGTGCCAGTAGTATTACTCCAGGGTTCTATGGCTACACCTTC.

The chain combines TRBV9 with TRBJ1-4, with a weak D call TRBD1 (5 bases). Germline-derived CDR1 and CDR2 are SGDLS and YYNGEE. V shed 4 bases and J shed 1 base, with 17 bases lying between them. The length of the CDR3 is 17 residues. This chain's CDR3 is CASSPRGGGVTNEKLFF. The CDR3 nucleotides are TGTGCCAGCAGCCCCCGGGGGGGAGGAGTAACTAATGAAAAACTGTTTTTT.

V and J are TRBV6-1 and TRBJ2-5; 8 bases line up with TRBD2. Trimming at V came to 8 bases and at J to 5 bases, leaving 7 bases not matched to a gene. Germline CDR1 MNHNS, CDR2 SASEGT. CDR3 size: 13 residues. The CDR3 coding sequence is TGTGCCAGCCACGGGGGGGGGCTCGAGACCCAGTACTTC. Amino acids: CASHGGGLETQYF.

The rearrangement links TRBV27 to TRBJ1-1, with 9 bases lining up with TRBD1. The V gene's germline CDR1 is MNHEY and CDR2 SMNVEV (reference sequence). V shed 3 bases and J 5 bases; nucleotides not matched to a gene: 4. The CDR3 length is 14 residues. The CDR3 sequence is CASSLGQGQTEAFF. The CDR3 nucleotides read TGTGCCAGCAGTTTGGGACAGGGTCAAACTGAAGCTTTCTTT.

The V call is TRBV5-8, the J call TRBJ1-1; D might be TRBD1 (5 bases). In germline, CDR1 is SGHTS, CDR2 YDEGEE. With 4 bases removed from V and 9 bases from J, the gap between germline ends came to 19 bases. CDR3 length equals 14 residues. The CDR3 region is CASSSLSQGNQAFF. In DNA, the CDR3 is TGTGCCAGCAGCAGCCTGAGCCAGGGAAATCAAGCTTTCTTT.

CDR3 nucleotide sequence: TGCGCCAGCAGCTTGGCCACAGGGTATGGCTACACCTTC. Its protein is CASSLATGYGYTF. The chain combines TRBV5-1 with TRBJ1-2; possible D gene TRBD1, 6 bases. The CDR3 spans 13 residues. The V and J ends lost 0 bases and 5 bases respectively, with 8 bases between them. Germline CDR1 is SGHRS and CDR2 is YFSETQ.

As DNA, the CDR3 is TGTGCCAGCAGTTTACAGGGTAACACCGGGGAGCTGTTTTTT. Translated, it gives CASSLQGNTGELFF. The rearrangement links TRBV28 to TRBJ2-2; the D gene is possibly TRBD1 (5 bases). This CDR3 has 14 residues. V lost 2 bases, J lost 2 bases, and 6 bases lay in between. The germline gives CDR1 MDHEN, CDR2 SYDVKM.

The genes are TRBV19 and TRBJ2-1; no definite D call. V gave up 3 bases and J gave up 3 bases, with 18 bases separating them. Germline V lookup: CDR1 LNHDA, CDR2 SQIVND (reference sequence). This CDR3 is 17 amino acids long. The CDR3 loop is CASSILAANFLYNEQFF. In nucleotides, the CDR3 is TGTGCCAGTAGTATCCTTGCAGCGAACTTTCTCTACAATGAGCAGTTCTTC.

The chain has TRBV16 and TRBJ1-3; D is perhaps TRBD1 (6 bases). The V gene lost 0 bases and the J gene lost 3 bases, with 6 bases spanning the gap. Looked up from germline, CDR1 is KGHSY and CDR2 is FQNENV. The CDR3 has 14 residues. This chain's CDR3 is CASSQSTGGNTIYF. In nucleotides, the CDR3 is TGTGCCAGCAGCCAATCGACAGGTGGAAACACCATATATTTT.

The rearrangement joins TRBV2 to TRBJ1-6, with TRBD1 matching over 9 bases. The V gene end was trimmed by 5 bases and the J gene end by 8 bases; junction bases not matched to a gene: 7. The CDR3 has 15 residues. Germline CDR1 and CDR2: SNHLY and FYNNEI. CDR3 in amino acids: CASSLRRQGDSPLHF. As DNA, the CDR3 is TGTGCCAGCAGTCTAAGGCGACAGGGGGATTCACCCCTCCACTTT.

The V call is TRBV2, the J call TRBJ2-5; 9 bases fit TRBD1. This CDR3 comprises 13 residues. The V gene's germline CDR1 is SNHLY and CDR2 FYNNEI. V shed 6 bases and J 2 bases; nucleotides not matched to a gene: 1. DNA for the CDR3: TGTGCCAGCAGAGGGACAGGGCAAGAGACCCAGTACTTC. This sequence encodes CASRGTGQETQYF.

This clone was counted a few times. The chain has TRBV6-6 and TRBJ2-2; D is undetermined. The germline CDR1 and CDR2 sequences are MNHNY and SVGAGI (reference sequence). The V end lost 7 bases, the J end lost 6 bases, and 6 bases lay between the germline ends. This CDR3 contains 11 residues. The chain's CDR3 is CASTSAGELFF. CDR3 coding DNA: TGTGCCAGCACCTCCGCCGGGGAGCTGTTTTTT.

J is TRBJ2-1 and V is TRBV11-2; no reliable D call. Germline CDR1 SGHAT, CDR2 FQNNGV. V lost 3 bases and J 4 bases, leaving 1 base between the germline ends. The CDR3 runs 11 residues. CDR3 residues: CASSFYNEQFF. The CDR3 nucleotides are TGTGCCAGCAGCTTTTACAATGAGCAGTTCTTC.

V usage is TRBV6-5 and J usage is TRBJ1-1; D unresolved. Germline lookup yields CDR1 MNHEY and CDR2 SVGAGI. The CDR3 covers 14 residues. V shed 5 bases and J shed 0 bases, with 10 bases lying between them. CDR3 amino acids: CASSVQWMNTEAFF. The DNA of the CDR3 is TGTGCCAGCAGTGTTCAGTGGATGAACACTGAAGCTTTCTTT.

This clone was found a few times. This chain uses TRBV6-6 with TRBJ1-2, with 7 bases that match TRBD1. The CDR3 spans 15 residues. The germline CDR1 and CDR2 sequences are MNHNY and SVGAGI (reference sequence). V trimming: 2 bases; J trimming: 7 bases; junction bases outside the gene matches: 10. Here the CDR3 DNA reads TGTGCCAGCAGTTACCCCGACGGAGGGGACAGTGGCTACACCTTC. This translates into CASSYPDGGDSGYTF.

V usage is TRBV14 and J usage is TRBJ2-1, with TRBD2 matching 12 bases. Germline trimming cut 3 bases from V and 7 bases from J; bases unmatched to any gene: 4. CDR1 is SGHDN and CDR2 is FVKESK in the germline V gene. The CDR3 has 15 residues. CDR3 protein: CASSHPSGGANEQFF. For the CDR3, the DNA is TGTGCCAGCAGCCACCCTAGCGGGGGGGCGAATGAGCAGTTCTTC.

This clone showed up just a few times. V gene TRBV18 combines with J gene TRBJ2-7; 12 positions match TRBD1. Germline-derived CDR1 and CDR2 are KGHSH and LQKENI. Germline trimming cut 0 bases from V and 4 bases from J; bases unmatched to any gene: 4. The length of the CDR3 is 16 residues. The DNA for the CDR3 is TGTGCCAGCTCACCACCCACGGGACAGGGGGCGTACGAGCAGTACTTC. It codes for CASSPPTGQGAYEQYF.

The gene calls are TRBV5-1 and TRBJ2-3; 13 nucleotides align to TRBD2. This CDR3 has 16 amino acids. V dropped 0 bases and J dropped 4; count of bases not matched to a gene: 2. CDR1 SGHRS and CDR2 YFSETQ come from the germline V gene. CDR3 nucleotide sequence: TGCGCCAGCAGCTTGGTTACTAGCGGGGGGGCAGATACGCAGTATTTT. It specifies CASSLVTSGGADTQYF.

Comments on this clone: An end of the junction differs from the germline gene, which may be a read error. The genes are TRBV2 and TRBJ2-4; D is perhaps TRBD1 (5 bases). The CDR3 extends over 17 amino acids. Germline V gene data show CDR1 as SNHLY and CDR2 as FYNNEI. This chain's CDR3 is CASTEQQGLIAKNIQYF. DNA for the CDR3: TGTGCCAGCACTGAACAGCAGGGTTTGATAGCCAAAAACATTCAGTACTTC. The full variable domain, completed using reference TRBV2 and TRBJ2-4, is EPEVTQTPSHQVTQMGQEVILRCVPISNHLYFYWYRQILGQKVEFLVSFYNNEISEKSEIFDDQFSVERPDGSNFTLKIRSTKLEDSAMYFCASTEQQGLIAKNIQYFGAGTRLSVL.

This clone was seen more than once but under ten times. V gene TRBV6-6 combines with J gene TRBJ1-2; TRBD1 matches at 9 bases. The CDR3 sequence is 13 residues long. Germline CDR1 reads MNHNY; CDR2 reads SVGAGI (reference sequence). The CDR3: CAVPGQGLRGYTF. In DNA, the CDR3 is TGTGCGGTCCCGGGACAGGGACTGAGAGGCTACACCTTC.

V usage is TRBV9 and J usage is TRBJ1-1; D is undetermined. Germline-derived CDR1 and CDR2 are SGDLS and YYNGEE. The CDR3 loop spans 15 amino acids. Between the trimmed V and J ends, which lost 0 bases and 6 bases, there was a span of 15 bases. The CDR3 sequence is CASSVGRFSTAEAFF. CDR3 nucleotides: TGTGCCAGCAGCGTAGGGAGATTCAGTACGGCTGAAGCTTTCTTT.